The T cell receptor (beta chain) under discussion was sequenced for a study of blood T cells in healthy people across ages (dated by TCRdb to between 2015 and 2017). With respect to the entire study: In model experiments, template switching captured roughly one uniquely barcoded TCR beta cDNA molecule for every two T cells. Using deep sequencing normalized with unique cDNA molecular identifiers, the study measured how TCR beta repertoire diversity changes with age. The donors were divided into four age groups: young (average around 16 years), middle-aged (under 40), aged (about 60) and long-lived (roughly 82). To avoid experimental bias, donors of different ages were spread randomly across the sequencing lanes. The study analyzed two additional independent replicas of 1 million unique cDNA reads from the same blood draw for two donors, one aged 18 to 30 and one aged 80 or older. Overall results and qualifications from the work: Conclusive comparison of naive and antigen-experienced compartments was prevented by the profiling of bulk unsorted PBMCs. As age increased, observed TCR beta diversity per million T cells dropped in a roughly linear way, and a significant reduction was already evident by age roughly 36. The percentage of naive T cells measured by flow cytometry correlated strongly with observed TCR beta diversity. The long-lived group showed more naive CD4+ T cells, fewer expanded clones and increased TCR diversity than the aged group, suggesting age selection. Because donor CMV infection status was unknown, age-related changes in expanded clonotypes were potentially confounded. Estimates of total diversity based on one million sequenced T cells were considered lower bounds and underestimates.

Systemically healthy Caucasian individuals from Russia, roughly 40 in total and aged about 6 to 95 years, were included as donors. Each donor gave 8 to 10 milliliters of peripheral blood, collected into EDTA-treated Vacutainer tubes. Ficoll-Paque density-gradient centrifugation was used to isolate PBMCs, with at least 7 million per sample. Trizol reagent was used to extract total RNA from PBMCs, with at least 5.5 micrograms per sample. Naive CD45RAhigh/CD27high T cell percentages were measured by flow cytometry on a PBMC aliquot from every donor. As regards this clonotype: Its binding antigen is unknown. No base-level quality is on record; no much larger clone is a single base apart.

Receptor amplification or capture employed 5' RACE. Sequenced on an Illumina HiSeq 2500. The second PCR ran for roughly 7 to 11 cycles and used a J-beta primer mix along with a sample-barcoded 5' primer. A template-switch 5' adaptor carrying 12 random nucleotides introduced a unique molecular identifier onto each TCR beta cDNA molecule. Each sample yielded at least 3 million CDR3-containing paired-end reads. First-strand cDNA synthesis was performed from all RNA using the Mint cDNA synthesis kit, with priming by a TRBC-specific oligonucleotide. After uracil-DNA glycosylase treatment, a first 18-cycle PCR used universal primers M1SS and BC2_uni_R on all cDNA. From the authors' description of their analysis: For normalization, 1 million high-quality reads, each with a distinct molecular identifier, were randomly selected from each sample. Reads with shared molecular identifiers were discarded instead of being binned into consensus sequences. MiTCR, run with a Q25 quality threshold and the strictest error-elimination algorithm, handled CDR3 identification, clonotype clustering and error correction. A nonparametric unseen species model with Euler transformation was used to estimate a lower bound on total TCR beta diversity. The public reads were reprocessed in TCRdb via fastp at Q25 and MiXCR, keeping in-frame beta chains. All rows with the same CDR3 protein become a single entry with the most common DNA and genes. In this record, the V and J calls reflect TCRdb's handling and not the investigators' own analysis. The sample includes 1.5 million to 1.9 million distinct CDR3 sequences, with approximately 43% observed a single time. The ten largest clones capture about 4% of the sample.

This receptor was obtained from a woman younger than 35 in good health. The sample was blood.

CDR3 reads: CASSYLGPEAFF. The DNA sequence follows: TGTGCCAGCAGTTACTTGGGCCCTGAAGCTTTCTTT. This chain joins TRBV6-2 or TRBV6-3 to TRBJ1-1; a confident D gene designation cannot be given. Per the germline V gene, MNHEY is the CDR1 and SVGEGT is the CDR2. The CDR3, from cysteine to phenylalanine, totals 12 residues. Only CDR3 DNA remains: 36 bases, in frame from the first base. V loses 1 base of germline sequence and J loses 6 bases, and the interval between the two ends is 6 bases.